These 28 T cell receptor beta chains were sequenced from one sample in a study of identical twins' blood T cells. TCRdb recomputed calls from the 5' RACE reads with MiXCR, one row per CDR3 protein. The top ten clones hold 6.1% of a sample with fewer than 450,000 distinct CDR3 sequences, roughly 30% of them seen once. Sequencing was carried out using PBMCs. These receptors originate from a woman aged 18 to 55 in good health.

Comments on this clonotype: The junction shows a germline mismatch at one end, possibly a read error. The chain joins TRBV7-9 to TRBJ1-3; D remains ambiguous. Germline values: CDR1 SEHNR, CDR2 FQNEAQ (reference sequence). This CDR3 is 14 amino acids long. In nucleotides, the CDR3 is TGTGCCATCAGCTTGGGATCTTCTGGAAACACCATATATTTT. Encoded protein: CAISLGSSGNTIYF. Complete variable domain (other parts from reference TRBV7-9 and TRBJ1-3): DTGVSQNPRHKITKRGQNVTFRCDPISEHNRLYWYRQTLGQGPEFLTYFQNEAQLEKSRLLSDRFSAERPKGSFSTLEIQRTEQGDSAMYLCAISLGSSGNTIYFGEGSWLTVV.

This clonotype was seen a handful of times. The chain is built from TRBV7-9 and TRBJ2-1, with 7 bases aligning to TRBD1. CDR3 length equals 15 residues. Trimming at V came to 5 bases and at J to 1 base, leaving 5 bases not matched to a gene. The germline CDR1 and CDR2 sequences are SEHNR and FQNEAQ (reference sequence). The CDR3 DNA is TGTGCCAGCAGCCTACAGGGGAAATCCTACAATGAGCAGTTCTTC. This sequence encodes CASSLQGKSYNEQFF.

In its sample, this clonotype was seen a few times. The chain uses TRBV6-2 or TRBV6-3 and TRBJ2-3; TRBD1 might be the D (5 bases). Trimming cost V 11 bases and J 0 bases, with 9 bases left between them. This CDR3 has 12 residues. Germline assignment: CDR1 MNHEY and CDR2 SVGEGT. The CDR3 reads CAARQSTDTQYF. The CDR3 DNA sequence: TGTGCCGCGCGACAGAGCACAGATACGCAGTATTTT.

In its sample, this clonotype was seen a few times. This chain links TRBV5-6 with TRBJ2-2; 8 bases align to TRBD2. The germline V gene encodes CDR1 SGHDT and CDR2 YYEEEE. With V trimmed by 5 bases and J by 5 bases, 14 bases remained unmatched. This CDR3 has 17 amino acids. CDR3 in amino acids: CASSQGLAKSRTGELFF. In nucleotides, the CDR3 is TGTGCCAGCAGTCAAGGACTAGCCAAATCCAGGACCGGGGAGCTGTTTTTT. Filled out from reference TRBV5-6 and TRBJ2-2, the complete variable domain reads DAGVTQSPTHLIKTRGQQVTLRCSPKSGHDTVSWYQQALGQGPQFIFQYYEEEERQRGNFPDRFSGHQFPNYSSELNVNALLLGDSALYLCASSQGLAKSRTGELFFGEGSRLTVL.

The chain carries TRBV11-2 and TRBJ1-5; possibly TRBD1 for D (5 bases). Germline V lookup: CDR1 SGHAT, CDR2 FQNNGV. The CDR3 totals 14 residues. V lost 5 bases and J 3 bases, leaving 11 bases between the germline ends. The CDR3 DNA is TGTGCCAGCAGCCCGGGACCGACCAATCAGCCCCAGCATTTT. Protein sequence: CASSPGPTNQPQHF.

At least ten counts were recorded for this clonotype. This chain connects TRBV2 to TRBJ1-3; D perhaps matches TRBD1 (5 bases). Trimming took 0 bases from V and 8 from J, leaving 20 bases between them. Germline V gene data show CDR1 as SNHLY and CDR2 as FYNNEI. The CDR3 spans 17 residues. DNA of the CDR3: TGTGCCAGCAGTGAAGCGCTTCTGGGGGAGGAGGGAGACACCATATATTTT. Translation: CASSEALLGEEGDTIYF.

This clonotype was detected only a few times. The V gene is TRBV29-1, the J gene TRBJ2-4; D ambiguous. This CDR3 has 15 amino acids. The V gene's germline CDR1 is SQVTM and CDR2 ANQGSEA. V was clipped by 1 base and J by 1 base, with 11 bases between them. The CDR3, as DNA: TGCAGCGTTGAAGGAGGAGAATGGGCCAAAAACATTCAGTACTTC. Its protein is CSVEGGEWAKNIQYF.

The chain couples TRBV7-8 to TRBJ1-4, with 7 bases that match TRBD1. Germline assignment: CDR1 SGHVS and CDR2 FQNEAQ. Trimming at V came to 4 bases and at J to 5 bases, leaving 7 bases not matched to a gene. The CDR3 length is 15 residues. CDR3 sequence: CASSSSGQLNEKLFF. DNA for the CDR3: TGTGCCAGCAGCTCGTCGGGACAGTTGAATGAAAAACTGTTTTTT.

This clonotype has more than one count but fewer than ten. The chain couples TRBV20-1 to TRBJ2-1; 14 positions agree with TRBD2. The germline V gene encodes CDR1 DFQATT and CDR2 SNEGSKA (reference sequence). V shed 7 bases and J 7 bases; nucleotides not matched to a gene: 6. CDR3 size: 14 residues. CDR3 protein: CSGRLAGGPNEQFF. The CDR3 DNA is TGCAGTGGCCGACTAGCGGGGGGGCCGAATGAGCAGTTCTTC.

J is TRBJ2-7 and V is TRBV20-1; tentatively, D is TRBD1 or TRBD2 (5 bases each). This CDR3 contains 15 residues. Germline-derived CDR1 and CDR2 are DFQATT and SNEGSKA (reference sequence). V was shortened by 6 bases and J by 0 bases, with 18 bases between the two germline ends. The CDR3: CSATKFSGTSYEQYF. CDR3 coding DNA: TGCAGTGCCACAAAATTCAGTGGGACCTCCTACGAGCAGTACTTC.

The J gene is TRBJ1-1, the V gene TRBV10-3; D gene unclear. The V gene lost 2 bases and the J gene lost 5 bases, with 6 bases spanning the gap. The CDR3 is 12 residues long. Germline V lookup: CDR1 ENHRY, CDR2 SYGVKD. The CDR3, as DNA: TGTGCCATCAGTGAGCACAGAACTGAAGCTTTCTTT. The encoded protein is CAISEHRTEAFF.

This clonotype was recorded a few times. V is TRBV20-1 and J is TRBJ1-5, with no clear D. V was pared by 0 bases and J by 9 bases, with 9 bases between. This CDR3 has 12 amino acids. Germline V lookup: CDR1 DFQATT, CDR2 SNEGSKA (reference sequence). CDR3 loop: CSARDLLGPQHF. In nucleotides, the CDR3 is TGCAGTGCTAGAGATCTTTTGGGGCCCCAGCATTTT.

This chain links TRBV20-1 with TRBJ1-5; TRBD1 matches at 7 bases. The CDR3 is 15 amino acids. After removal of 4 bases from V and 0 bases from J, the junction contained 6 bases not matched to a gene. CDR1 DFQATT and CDR2 SNEGSKA come from the germline V gene (reference sequence). The CDR3, as DNA: TGCAGTGCTACCGGAGCAGGGGGTAGCAATCAGCCCCAGCATTTT. The encoded protein is CSATGAGGSNQPQHF.

This clonotype showed up just a few times. The chain uses TRBV11-1 and TRBJ2-1; a weak D match, TRBD1 (7 bases). The CDR3 runs 14 residues. Germline loops: CDR1 SGHAT, CDR2 FQDESV (reference sequence). The V end was cut by 5 bases, the J end by 3 bases, with 11 bases between. CDR3 region: CASSRGTVYNEQFF. The CDR3 nucleotides read TGTGCCAGCAGCCGGGGGACAGTCTACAATGAGCAGTTCTTC.

This clonotype was picked up a small number of times. The rearrangement uses TRBV20-1 and TRBJ1-6, with D tentatively TRBD1 (5 bases). Germline loops: CDR1 DFQATT, CDR2 SNEGSKA (reference sequence). V lost 0 bases and J 9 bases, leaving 6 bases between the germline ends. This CDR3 is built from 12 residues. The CDR3, as DNA: TGCAGTGCTAGAGAGGGGGGTTCACCCCTCCACTTT. Translated, it gives CSAREGGSPLHF.

The rearrangement joins TRBV4-3 to TRBJ1-6; 8 nucleotides agree with TRBD1. The CDR3 contains 17 residues. From germline, CDR1 is LGHNA and CDR2 YSLEER. V was pared by 3 bases and J by 7 bases, with 11 bases of the junction left unmatched. The CDR3 here is CASSHLKTGARNSPLHF. DNA of the CDR3: TGCGCCAGCAGCCACTTAAAGACAGGGGCGCGAAATTCACCCCTCCACTTT.

This clonotype was counted only a few times. CDR3 bases: TGTGCCAGCAGTCTTCCTGGTGGGCCCCAGCATTTT. Translation gives CASSLPGGPQHF. The J gene is TRBJ1-5, the V gene TRBV12-3 or TRBV12-4; no firm D call. V gave up 5 bases and J gave up 9 bases, with 11 bases separating them. The CDR3 contains 12 residues.

This clonotype was counted only a few times. This sequence joins TRBV29-1 and TRBJ1-2; D uncertain. Per the germline V gene, CDR1 is SQVTM and CDR2 is ANQGSEA. The CDR3 is 13 residues long. Deletions cut 4 bases from V and 4 bases from J, with 13 bases between. The CDR3 is CSVGADLFYGYTF. As DNA, the CDR3 is TGCAGCGTTGGGGCAGACCTCTTCTATGGCTACACCTTC.

V and J are TRBV9 and TRBJ1-5, with D uncertain. The V gene lost 4 bases and the J gene lost 5 bases, with 16 bases spanning the gap. CDR1 is SGDLS and CDR2 is YYNGEE in the germline V gene. This CDR3 is 15 amino acids long. CDR3 residues: CASSLRGHLDQPQHF. As DNA, the CDR3 is TGTGCCAGCAGCTTACGAGGCCATCTCGATCAGCCCCAGCATTTT. Based on the CDR3 plus reference TRBV9 and TRBJ1-5, the full variable domain is DSGVTQTPKHLITATGQRVTLRCSPRSGDLSVYWYQQSLDQGLQFLIQYYNGEERAKGNILERFSAQQFPDLHSELNLSSLELGDSALYFCASSLRGHLDQPQHFGDGTRLSIL.

In this sample, this clonotype turned up once. For the CDR3, the DNA is TGCAGTGCTAGAACCCGACAGGGCTATGGCTACACCTTC. Residues: CSARTRQGYGYTF. The gene calls are TRBV20-1 and TRBJ1-2; 7 bases agree with TRBD1. The V gene's germline CDR1 is DFQATT and CDR2 SNEGSKA (reference sequence). The CDR3 runs 13 residues. V was clipped by 2 bases and J by 4 bases; unmatched bases: 4.

The rearrangement links TRBV9 to TRBJ2-3; TRBD2 aligns across 9 bases. V shed 4 bases and J 3 bases; nucleotides not matched to a gene: 3. This CDR3 contains 14 residues. CDR1 is SGDLS, CDR2 YYNGEE, per germline. This CDR3 reads CASSPSGKTDTQYF. CDR3 DNA sequence: TGTGCCAGCAGCCCTAGCGGGAAAACAGATACGCAGTATTTT.

The chain is built from TRBV18 and TRBJ2-1; 8 bases fit TRBD2. The germline V gene has CDR1 KGHSH and CDR2 LQKENI. This CDR3 region has 15 residues. The trim removed 6 bases at V and 6 bases at J, leaving 10 bases unmatched. CDR3 coding DNA: TGTGCCAGCTCCATCGGTAGCGGGGCAACCAATGAGCAGTTCTTC. Its translation: CASSIGSGATNEQFF.

This clonotype occurred a few times. This sequence joins TRBV29-1 and TRBJ2-1; TRBD2 agrees at 8 bases. The trim removed 8 bases at V and 0 bases at J, leaving 15 bases unmatched. From germline, CDR1 is SQVTM and CDR2 ANQGSEA. The CDR3 has 17 amino acids. The CDR3 reads CSLGFTSGSSSYNEQFF. CDR3 in DNA: TGCAGCCTGGGGTTCACTAGCGGCTCGAGCTCCTACAATGAGCAGTTCTTC.

This clonotype was found a few times. The rearrangement links TRBV6-2 or TRBV6-3 to TRBJ2-1; TRBD2 matches 10 bases. The germline gives CDR1 MNHEY, CDR2 SVGEGT. This CDR3 is 16 amino acids long. V gave up 5 bases and J gave up 5 bases; unmatched junction bases: 9. CDR3 sequence: CASSNRGLAVHNEQFF. The CDR3 nucleotides are TGTGCCAGCAGTAACCGTGGACTAGCGGTCCACAATGAGCAGTTCTTC.

This clonotype has more than one count but fewer than ten. The gene calls are TRBV9 and TRBJ2-3; TRBD2 matches at 9 bases. Germline V gene data show CDR1 as SGDLS and CDR2 as YYNGEE. The V segment lost 10 bases and the J segment 7 bases; nucleotides outside the gene matches: 10. This CDR3 has 13 amino acids. CDR3 in amino acids: CASGTSLSNTQYF. As DNA, the CDR3 is TGTGCCTCCGGGACTAGCCTGTCGAATACGCAGTATTTT.

This clonotype was observed a few times. CDR3 loop: CASSLVRRTGGGYNEQFF. DNA for the CDR3: TGTGCCAGCAGCTTGGTAAGGCGCACAGGGGGGGGCTACAATGAGCAGTTCTTC. This chain connects TRBV5-4 to TRBJ2-1; D is possibly TRBD1 (8 bases). Germline V gene lookup returns CDR1 SGHNT and CDR2 YYREEE (reference sequence). V dropped 0 bases and J dropped 3 bases, with 19 bases sitting between them. This CDR3 comprises 18 residues.

With regard to this clonotype: A much larger clone lies one base from this, so it may be a read error. The gene calls are TRBV12-3 or TRBV12-4 and TRBJ1-5; D unresolved. This CDR3 has 15 residues. The V gene lost 6 bases and the J gene lost 2 bases, with 14 bases spanning the gap. In nucleotides, the CDR3 is TGTGCCAGCAGCCCAGAGTTGGGCCGCAATCAGCCCCAGCATTTT. Protein sequence: CASSPELGRNQPQHF.

For this clonotype: A read error may account for a junction end that differs from germline. The chain joins TRBV6-5 to TRBJ1-1; 7 nucleotides line up with TRBD1. The V gene's germline CDR1 is MNHEY and CDR2 SVGAGI. The CDR3 totals 16 residues. CDR3 amino acids: CASSYLPEGGETGAFF. CDR3 in DNA: TGTGCCAGCAGTTACCTCCCCGAAGGGGGCGAGACTGGAGCTTTCTTT.